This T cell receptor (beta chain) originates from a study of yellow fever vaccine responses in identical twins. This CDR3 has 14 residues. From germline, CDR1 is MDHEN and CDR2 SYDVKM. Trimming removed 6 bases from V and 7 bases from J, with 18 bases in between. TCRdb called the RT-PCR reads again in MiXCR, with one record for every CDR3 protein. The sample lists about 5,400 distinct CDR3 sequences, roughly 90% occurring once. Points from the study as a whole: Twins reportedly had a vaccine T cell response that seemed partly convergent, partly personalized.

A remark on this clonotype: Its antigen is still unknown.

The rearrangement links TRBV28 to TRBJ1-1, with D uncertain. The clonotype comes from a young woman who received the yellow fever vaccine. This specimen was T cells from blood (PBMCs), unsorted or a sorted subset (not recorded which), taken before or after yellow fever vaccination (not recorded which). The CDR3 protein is CASSLLRGHGEAFF. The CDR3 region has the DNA TGTGCCAGCAGCCTACTTCGGGGTCACGGTGAAGCTTTCTTT.